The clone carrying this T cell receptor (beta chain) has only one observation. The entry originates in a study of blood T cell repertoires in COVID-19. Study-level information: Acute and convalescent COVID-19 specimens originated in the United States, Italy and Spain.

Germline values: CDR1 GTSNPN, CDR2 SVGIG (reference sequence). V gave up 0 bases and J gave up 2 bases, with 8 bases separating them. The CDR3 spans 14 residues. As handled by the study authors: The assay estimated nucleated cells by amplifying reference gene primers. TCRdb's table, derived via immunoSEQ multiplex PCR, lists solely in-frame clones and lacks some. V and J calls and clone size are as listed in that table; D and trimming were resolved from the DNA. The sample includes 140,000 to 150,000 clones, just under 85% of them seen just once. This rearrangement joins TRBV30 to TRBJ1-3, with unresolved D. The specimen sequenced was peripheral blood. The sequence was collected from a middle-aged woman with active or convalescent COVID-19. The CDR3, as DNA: TGTGCCTGGAGTGTATCAGGCACTGGAAACACCATATATTTT. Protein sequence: CAWSVSGTGNTIYF.